These T cell receptor beta chains were read from a single sample in a study of OX40 agonist ivuxolimab in advanced cancers. Clones were sequenced by immunoSEQ multiplex PCR, and TCRdb holds only the in-frame ones, with some missing. The sample comprises roughly 8,600 clones, 90% of which are singletons, and under 5% rests with the top ten. Sequenced material: CD4+ or CD8+ T cells sorted from blood, taken in a trial of the OX40 agonist ivuxolimab. These receptors were obtained from an adult with an advanced solid tumor such as melanoma, head and neck, liver or kidney cancer. CDR3s include the opening cysteine and the closing phenylalanine or tryptophan. A D gene is named only where the DNA matches it firmly.

j_call | v_call | d_call | cdr3_length | cdr3_aa | cdr3_nt
TRBJ1-1 | TRBV5-4 | TRBD1 | 15 | CASSPGGDWDTEAFF | TGTGCCAGCAGCCCAGGGGGAGATTGGGACACTGAAGCTTTCTTT
TRBJ2-5 | TRBV4-2 | TRBD2 | 24 | CASSPRRDSPGLAGGLYPVETQYF | TGTGCCAGCAGCCCCAGAAGGGACTCGCCGGGACTAGCGGGAGGCCTCTACCCAGTCGAGACCCAGTACTTC
TRBJ2-6 | TRBV30 | . | 14 | CAWSPGAGANVLTF | TGTGCCTGGAGCCCAGGGGCTGGGGCCAACGTCCTGACTTTC
TRBJ1-3 | TRBV5-6 | . | 13 | CASSLVGGNTIYF | TGTGCCAGCAGCTTGGTGGGAGGAAACACCATATATTTT
TRBJ1-1 | TRBV29-1 | . | 16 | CSVGGILGHLNTEAFF | TGCAGCGTTGGGGGGATCCTCGGACACCTCAACACTGAAGCTTTCTTT
TRBJ1-3 | TRBV2 | . | 14 | CASSWGRSGNTIYF | TGTGCCAGCAGCTGGGGGAGATCTGGAAACACCATATATTTT
TRBJ1-2 | TRBV29-1 | . | 11 | CSVGANYGYTF | TGCAGCGTAGGAGCTAACTATGGCTACACCTTC
TRBJ1-1 | TRBV10-3 | . | 16 | CAIRPVGGRTNTEAFF | TGTGCCATCAGGCCAGTCGGGGGGCGAACGAACACTGAAGCTTTCTTT
TRBJ2-1 | TRBV6-1 | . | 14 | CASSASWAYNEQFF | TGTGCCAGCAGTGCGTCATGGGCCTACAATGAGCAGTTCTTC
TRBJ2-3 | TRBV5-4 | . | 12 | CASSSLGDTQYF | TGTGCCAGCAGTTCATTGGGGGATACGCAGTATTTT
TRBJ2-6 | TRBV4-1 | . | 17 | CASSRDLLTSGANVLTF | TGCGCCAGCAGCCGAGACCTACTAACCTCTGGGGCCAACGTCCTGACTTTC